This T cell receptor (beta chain) was observed in a study of T cells in pancreatic ductal adenocarcinoma. Germline assignment: CDR1 SGHDT and CDR2 YYEEEE. The germline V and J ends were trimmed by 4 bases and 5 bases, with 9 bases remaining between them. The CDR3 runs to 13 residues. Of note for this clone: Its antigen is as yet unknown.

TCRdb's table, derived via immunoSEQ multiplex PCR, lists solely in-frame clones and lacks some. The table shows about 98,000 clones, with about 96% occurring only once. No neoadjuvant therapy was given to the selected pancreatic ductal adenocarcinoma patients before their surgery. General study findings and limits: No significant tumor-blood clonality difference; means were about 0.1 and 0.065.

This chain links TRBV5-6 with TRBJ1-4, with no clear D. Sequencing was done on a sample of PBMCs. The TCR was taken from a human donor with pancreatic ductal adenocarcinoma. This chain's CDR3 is CASSDWRNEKLFF. The DNA for the CDR3 is TGTGCCAGCAGCGATTGGAGAAATGAAAAACTGTTTTTT.